Shown below are 18 T cell receptor beta chains from a single sample sequenced in a study of blood T cells in healthy people across ages. PCR was performed a second time for roughly 7 to 11 cycles using a sample-barcoded 5' primer and a J-beta primer mix. One entry per CDR3 protein results from TCRdb running MiXCR on the 5' RACE reads. Among fewer than 1 million distinct CDR3 sequences, roughly 44% were seen once, and the ten largest hold roughly a fifth. The sequenced material came from blood. Receptors originate from a man in his fifties or sixties in good health.

This chain uses TRBV12-3 or TRBV12-4 with TRBJ1-1; 7 nucleotides agree with TRBD1. V was clipped by 6 bases and J by 4 bases; unmatched bases: 11. The CDR3 runs to 15 residues. CDR3 sequence reads: CASRSLQGLGTEAFF. The CDR3 DNA is TGTGCCAGCAGGTCCTTACAGGGGCTGGGCACTGAAGCTTTCTTT.

The table lists this clonotype with many counts. The chain uses TRBV6-6 and TRBJ1-1; 7 bases are a match to TRBD1. Germline V gives CDR1 MNHNY, CDR2 SVGAGI (reference sequence). The CDR3 extends over 14 amino acids. V shed 2 bases, J shed 7 bases, and the junction held 7 bases outside the gene matches. The DNA of the CDR3 is TGTGCCAGCAGTTACGACGACAGGGTTGGTGAAGCTTTCTTT. Translating it yields CASSYDDRVGEAFF.

This chain joins TRBV13 and TRBJ2-5; TRBD1 agrees at 8 bases. The germline V gene has CDR1 PRHDT and CDR2 FYEKMQ (reference sequence). V was pared by 6 bases and J by 0 bases, with 6 bases of the junction left unmatched. The CDR3 is 15 amino acids. The CDR3 spells CASRATGGYQETQYF. In DNA, the CDR3 is TGTGCCAGCAGAGCTACAGGGGGGTACCAAGAGACCCAGTACTTC.

The chain has TRBV7-8 and TRBJ1-4, with D perhaps TRBD1 (5 bases). Trimming took 5 bases from V and 5 from J, leaving 12 bases between them. CDR1 is SGHVS and CDR2 is FQNEAQ in the germline V gene. The CDR3 consists of 14 residues. CDR3 DNA sequence: TGTGCCAGCAGCACGGGACGGACGAATGAAAAACTGTTTTTT. This sequence encodes CASSTGRTNEKLFF. The full variable domain, its missing parts supplied by reference TRBV7-8 and TRBJ1-4, is GAGVSQSPRYKVAKRGQDVALRCDPISGHVSLFWYQQALGQGPEFLTYFQNEAQLDKSGLPSDRFFAERPEGSVSTLKIQRTQQEDSAVYLCASSTGRTNEKLFFGSGTQLSVL.

This clonotype occurred many times. The chain recombines TRBV6-6 with TRBJ1-4, with no clear D. This CDR3 spans 13 amino acids. V gave up 11 bases and J gave up 1 base, with 11 bases separating them. From germline, CDR1 is MNHNY and CDR2 SVGAGI (reference sequence). CDR3 coding DNA: TGTGCCGGCGCGGATGGAACTAATGAAAAACTGTTTTTT. Translated, it gives CAGADGTNEKLFF.

V usage is TRBV7-9 and J usage is TRBJ2-1; possibly TRBD1 or TRBD2 for D (6 bases each). This CDR3 region has 15 residues. The germline V gene encodes CDR1 SEHNR and CDR2 FQNEAQ (reference sequence). With 5 bases removed from V and 13 bases from J, the gap between germline ends came to 24 bases. Here the CDR3 reads CASSPPDSGGKTQFF. The CDR3 bases are TGTGCCAGCAGCCCCCCGGACAGTGGAGGGAAGACCCAGTTCTTC.

This clonotype appeared a few times. The CDR3 protein is CASSQLIAGGDTQYF. The CDR3 coding sequence is TGCGCCAGCAGCCAACTGATAGCGGGGGGAGATACGCAGTATTTT. The chain carries TRBV4-3 and TRBJ2-3; 10 bases agree with TRBD2. V was clipped by 2 bases and J by 5 bases; unmatched bases: 4. This CDR3 has 15 residues. CDR1 and CDR2 (germline): LGHNA, YSLEER.

This clonotype was found once. V and J are TRBV16 and TRBJ2-5; 9 bases match TRBD1. The better agreement between TRBJ2-7 and the DNA end casts doubt on the J call. CDR1 and CDR2 (germline): KGHSY, FQNENV. The CDR3 contains 15 residues. CDR3 amino acids: CASSPTGTGIREQYF. The CDR3 DNA is TGTGCCAGCAGTCCCACCGGGACAGGGATCCGCGAGCAGTACTTC.

This clonotype is medium-sized in the sample. This chain links TRBV5-1 with TRBJ2-1; D is unresolved. The ends were cut back, 7 bases at V and 5 bases at J, with 13 bases in the middle. Germline CDR1 SGHRS, CDR2 YFSETQ. CDR3 length equals 13 residues. The CDR3 region has the DNA TGCGCCAGCCAGCGACTCCCTGACAATGAGCAGTTCTTC. Its translation is CASQRLPDNEQFF.

This chain joins TRBV12-3 or TRBV12-4 and TRBJ2-7; D is uncertain. The CDR3 extends over 14 amino acids. V gave up 2 bases and J gave up 0 bases, with 8 bases separating them. The CDR3 region is CASSLSSVSYEQYF. The CDR3 DNA follows: TGTGCCAGCAGTTTATCAAGTGTCTCCTACGAGCAGTACTTC.

The V call is TRBV20-1, the J call TRBJ2-7; D is perhaps TRBD2 (6 bases). Germline V gene sequence: CDR1 DFQATT, CDR2 SNEGSKA (reference sequence). This CDR3 is 15 amino acids long. Trimming removed 0 bases at V and 1 base at J, with 13 bases between. DNA of the CDR3: TGCAGTGCTAGAGATCGAGCGGAGGGATCCTACGAGCAGTACTTC. Translated: CSARDRAEGSYEQYF.

V and J are TRBV20-1 and TRBJ2-2, with D possibly TRBD2 on 6 matching bases. CDR1 is DFQATT, CDR2 SNEGSKA, per germline (reference sequence). This CDR3 has 22 amino acids. V was pared by 0 bases and J by 0 bases, with 29 bases between. In DNA form, the CDR3 reads TGCAGTGCTAGAGACGCAGTCCCCCCGGGACTCCAAATCCTGTCGAACACCGGGGAGCTGTTTTTT. This codes for CSARDAVPPGLQILSNTGELFF.

This rearrangement joins TRBV11-2 to TRBJ2-1; no clear D gene. Trimming pared 5 bases from V and 3 bases from J, leaving 5 bases between. Germline V lookup: CDR1 SGHAT, CDR2 FQNNGV. The CDR3 has 12 residues. The CDR3 DNA reads as TGTGCCAGCAGCAACATCTACAATGAGCAGTTCTTC. It codes for CASSNIYNEQFF. The whole variable domain, remainder taken from reference TRBV11-2 and TRBJ2-1, is EAGVAQSPRYKIIEKRQSVAFWCNPISGHATLYWYQQILGQGPKLLIQFQNNGVVDDSQLPKDRFSAERLKGVDSTLKIQPAKLEDSAVYLCASSNIYNEQFFGPGTRLTVL.

The chain has TRBV4-3 and TRBJ2-1; D perhaps matches TRBD2 (6 bases). Per the germline V gene, CDR1 is LGHNA and CDR2 is YSLEER. V shed 0 bases and J shed 1 base, with 13 bases lying between them. CDR3 length equals 17 residues. CDR3 DNA sequence: TGCGCCAGCAGCCAAGACCCGTCCGGGGGTTCCTACAATGAGCAGTTCTTC. Translation gives CASSQDPSGGSYNEQFF.

This chain joins TRBV6-2 or TRBV6-3 and TRBJ2-7; 13 positions agree with TRBD2. The J call may be mistaken, given a closer DNA end match to TRBJ2-5. The CDR3 is made up of 15 amino acids. CDR1 and CDR2 from the germline V gene are MNHEY and SVGEGT. The CDR3 DNA follows: TGTGCCAACAGCATGGGACTAGCGGGAAAAGAGACCCAGTACTTC. Residues: CANSMGLAGKETQYF.

The chain has TRBV6-6 and TRBJ2-7, with 7 bases that match TRBD2. The CDR3 has 16 residues. Germline lookup yields CDR1 MNHNY and CDR2 SVGAGI (reference sequence). V gave up 0 bases and J gave up 7 bases; unmatched junction bases: 12. CDR3 nucleotides: TGTGCCAGCAGTTACTCCGGGCGGGGGACCTACAATGAGCAGTACTTC. Protein product: CASSYSGRGTYNEQYF.

V is TRBV7-2 and J is TRBJ1-6, with D maybe TRBD1 (6 bases). Germline CDR1 reads SGHTA; CDR2 reads FQGNSA. V shed 0 bases and J shed 10 bases, with 13 bases lying between them. The CDR3 is 15 residues long. Here the CDR3 reads CASSLAGTTRSPLHF. In DNA, the CDR3 is TGTGCCAGCAGCTTAGCGGGGACAACTAGATCACCCCTCCACTTT.

The chain recombines TRBV7-2 with TRBJ2-3, with 9 bases matching TRBD2. Trimming removed 5 bases from V and 3 bases from J; junction bases left unmatched: 12. Germline-derived CDR1 and CDR2 are SGHTA and FQGNSA. The CDR3 totals 17 residues. Here the CDR3 DNA reads TGTGCCAGCAGCCCCCAGGGTCGGCGGGGGGGAACAGATACGCAGTATTTT. Amino acid sequence: CASSPQGRRGGTDTQYF.